This is a list of T cell receptor beta chains from one sample in a study of blood T cells in healthy people across ages. TCRdb ran MiXCR on the 5' RACE reads and lists one entry per CDR3 protein. This table holds 750,000 or so distinct CDR3 sequences, 25% found once. These data were also filed under a second study, of T cells of mothers and their children.

The source material was blood. These TCRs come from a boy between 10 and 17 years old in good health. Both conserved end residues are part of each CDR3. Fields, in order: D gene, clone size, V gene, J gene, CDR3 protein, CDR3 DNA. The D gene is left open where the match is weak. Not all rows give a size; the values are once, few, many and, for expanded clones, a class.

-	-	TRBV25-1	TRBJ1-1	CASSGAREAFF	TGTGCCAGCAGTGGGGCAAGGGAAGCTTTCTTT
-	-	TRBV12-3/TRBV12-4	TRBJ1-2	CASSPRESLEGYTF	TGTGCCAGCAGTCCGAGGGAGAGCCTGGAGGGCTACACCTTC
-	few	TRBV5-1	TRBJ2-5	CASSASTPRETQYF	TGCGCCAGCAGCGCTAGTACCCCGAGGGAGACCCAGTACTTC
TRBD1	-	TRBV19	TRBJ2-7	CASSIVSTGGFNEQYF	TGTGCCAGTAGTATAGTTTCTACAGGGGGCTTCAACGAGCAGTACTTC
TRBD2	few	TRBV27	TRBJ2-3	CASSSFPGLAGAGQTDTQYF	TGTGCCAGCAGTTCCTTTCCCGGGCTAGCGGGAGCGGGGCAAACAGATACGCAGTATTTT
TRBD2	few	TRBV15	TRBJ2-2	CATSGLPGLANFTGELFF	TGTGCCACCAGCGGACTACCGGGACTAGCAAATTTCACCGGGGAGCTGTTTTTT
TRBD2	few	TRBV29-1	TRBJ2-2	CSVLAGAVTGELFF	TGCAGCGTTCTAGCGGGAGCGGTCACCGGGGAGCTGTTTTTT
TRBD2	medium-sized	TRBV9	TRBJ2-1	CASSVAGGPYEQFF	TGTGCCAGCAGCGTAGCGGGGGGGCCGTATGAGCAGTTCTTC
-	-	TRBV6-1	TRBJ2-1	CASSEEGTNRPYNEQFF	TGTGCCAGCAGTGAAGAAGGGACAAATCGGCCCTACAATGAGCAGTTCTTC
TRBD2	-	TRBV3-1	TRBJ2-5	CASSQRLAAEETQYF	TGTGCCAGCAGCCAGAGACTAGCGGCTGAAGAGACCCAGTACTTC
-	-	TRBV4-1	TRBJ2-5	CASSQAPGSGGPSLQETQYF	TGCGCCAGCAGCCAAGCCCCCGGTAGTGGGGGACCCTCCCTTCAAGAGACCCAGTACTTC
-	once	TRBV20-1	TRBJ1-1	CSARVTGYTEAFF	TGCAGTGCTAGAGTTACAGGGTATACTGAAGCTTTCTTT
-	few	TRBV6-6	TRBJ1-1	CASSNGVPNTEAFF	TGTGCCAGCAGTAACGGGGTGCCGAACACTGAAGCTTTCTTT
TRBD1	few	TRBV5-1	TRBJ2-7	CASSQDRPPQQYF	TGCGCCAGCAGCCAGGACAGGCCGCCCCAACAGTACTTC
-	-	TRBV7-8	TRBJ2-7	CASSLWPSRGSYEQYF	TGTGCCAGCAGCTTATGGCCCTCGAGGGGCTCCTACGAGCAGTACTTC
-	few	TRBV4-2	TRBJ1-3	CASSQFQGSGNTIYF	TGTGCCAGCAGCCAGTTCCAGGGCTCTGGAAACACCATATATTTT
-	few	TRBV7-8	TRBJ2-3	CASSFRLRGDTQYF	TGTGCCAGCAGCTTTAGGTTGAGGGGGGATACGCAGTATTTT
-	-	TRBV7-2	TRBJ2-2	CASSLDSVSGELFF	TGTGCCAGCAGCTTAGATTCGGTATCCGGGGAGCTGTTTTTT
TRBD2	many	TRBV2	TRBJ2-5	CASSDPRTSGEETQYF	TGTGCCAGCAGTGATCCCCGGACTAGCGGGGAAGAGACCCAGTACTTC
-	-	TRBV11-2	TRBJ2-7	CASSFPGVPVLYEQYF	TGTGCCAGCAGCTTTCCGGGAGTTCCCGTCCTCTACGAGCAGTACTTC
TRBD1	few	TRBV5-5	TRBJ1-6	CASSGLGQRHNSPLHF	TGTGCCAGCAGCGGACTGGGACAGAGACATAATTCACCCCTCCACTTT
-	-	TRBV12-5	TRBJ2-3	CASGLVAGHSTDTQYF	TGTGCTAGTGGTTTGGTAGCCGGACACAGCACAGATACGCAGTATTTT
-	few	TRBV6-2/TRBV6-3	TRBJ2-3	CASSYPQEGPGGTDTQYF	TGTGCCAGCAGTTACCCGCAAGAGGGCCCAGGGGGCACAGATACGCAGTATTTT
-	few	TRBV2	TRBJ2-5	CAIDYLETQYF	TGTGCCATCGACTACTTAGAGACCCAGTACTTC
TRBD1	-	TRBV28	TRBJ2-7	CASLDRADYEQYF	TGTGCCAGCCTCGACAGGGCTGACTACGAGCAGTACTTC
-	few	TRBV20-1	TRBJ2-3	CSAPGQETDTQYF	TGCAGTGCCCCCGGGCAGGAAACAGATACGCAGTATTTT
-	-	TRBV7-2	TRBJ2-5	CASSLPSLEETQYF	TGTGCCAGCAGCTTACCTAGCTTGGAAGAGACCCAGTACTTC
-	-	TRBV29-1	TRBJ2-7	CSVAPDLQPYEQYF	TGCAGCGTTGCGCCAGATCTCCAACCCTACGAGCAGTACTTC
-	few	TRBV7-2	TRBJ2-6	CASSFTRANVLTF	TGTGCCAGCAGCTTTACCAGGGCCAACGTCCTGACTTTC
TRBD1	-	TRBV15	TRBJ2-7	CATSREITGATYEQYF	TGTGCCACCAGCAGGGAGATAACAGGGGCGACCTACGAGCAGTACTTC
TRBD2	few	TRBV7-2	TRBJ2-3	CASSWTSGTSTDTQYF	TGTGCCAGCAGCTGGACTAGCGGTACTAGCACAGATACGCAGTATTTT
-	-	TRBV11-2	TRBJ2-7	CASSLEAIEQYF	TGTGCCAGCAGCTTAGAGGCAATTGAGCAGTACTTC
-	-	TRBV7-2	TRBJ2-5	CASSLGAGWQETQYF	TGTGCCAGCAGCCTAGGGGCGGGGTGGCAAGAGACCCAGTACTTC
TRBD1	-	TRBV20-1	TRBJ1-5	CSATTGGDQPQHF	TGCAGTGCAACGACAGGGGGCGACCAGCCCCAGCATTTT
-	-	TRBV19	TRBJ1-2	CASSRGVGANYGYTF	TGTGCCAGTAGCCGAGGGGTTGGGGCGAACTATGGCTACACCTTC
-	-	TRBV20-1	TRBJ1-4	CSAYRASATNEKLFF	TGCAGTGCTTACAGGGCCTCTGCAACTAATGAAAAACTGTTTTTT
TRBD1	-	TRBV28	TRBJ2-2	CASRLQQGGTGELFF	TGTGCCAGCAGACTCCAACAGGGGGGCACCGGGGAGCTGTTTTTT
-	-	TRBV9	TRBJ2-7	CASSVDRFGSYEQYF	TGTGCCAGCAGCGTAGATAGGTTCGGCTCCTACGAGCAGTACTTC
TRBD1	few	TRBV19	TRBJ2-7	CASSPLSGDRGLGEQYF	TGTGCCAGTAGCCCCCTGTCGGGGGACAGGGGTCTTGGCGAGCAGTACTTC
-	-	TRBV7-9	TRBJ2-5	CASSRVVTAETQYF	TGTGCCAGCAGTCGAGTCGTGACGGCAGAGACCCAGTACTTC
TRBD2	once	TRBV6-5	TRBJ2-1	CASSSLAGVSNEQFF	TGTGCCAGCAGTTCACTAGCGGGAGTAAGTAATGAGCAGTTCTTC
-	few	TRBV7-3	TRBJ2-3	CASSLIAWEDTQYF	TGTGCCAGCAGCTTAATTGCTTGGGAGGATACGCAGTATTTT
TRBD1	few	TRBV28	TRBJ2-6	CASSHVIGTGGANVLTF	TGTGCCAGCAGCCACGTTATAGGGACAGGTGGGGCCAACGTCCTGACTTTC